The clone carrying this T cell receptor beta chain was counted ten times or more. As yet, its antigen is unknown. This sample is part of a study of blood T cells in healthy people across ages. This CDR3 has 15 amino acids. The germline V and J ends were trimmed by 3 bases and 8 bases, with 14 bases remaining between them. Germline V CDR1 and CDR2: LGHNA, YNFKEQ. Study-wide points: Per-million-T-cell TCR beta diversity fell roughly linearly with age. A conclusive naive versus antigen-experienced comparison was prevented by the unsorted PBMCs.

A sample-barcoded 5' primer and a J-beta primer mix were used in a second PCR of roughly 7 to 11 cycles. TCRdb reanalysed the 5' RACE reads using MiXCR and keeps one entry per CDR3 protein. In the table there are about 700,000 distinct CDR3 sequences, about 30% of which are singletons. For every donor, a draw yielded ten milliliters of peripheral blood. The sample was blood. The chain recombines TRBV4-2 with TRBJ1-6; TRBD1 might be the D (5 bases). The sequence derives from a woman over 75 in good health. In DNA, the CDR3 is TGTGCCAGCAGCCAGCCGGGGGAGGGCTATTCACCCCTCCACTTT. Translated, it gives CASSQPGEGYSPLHF.